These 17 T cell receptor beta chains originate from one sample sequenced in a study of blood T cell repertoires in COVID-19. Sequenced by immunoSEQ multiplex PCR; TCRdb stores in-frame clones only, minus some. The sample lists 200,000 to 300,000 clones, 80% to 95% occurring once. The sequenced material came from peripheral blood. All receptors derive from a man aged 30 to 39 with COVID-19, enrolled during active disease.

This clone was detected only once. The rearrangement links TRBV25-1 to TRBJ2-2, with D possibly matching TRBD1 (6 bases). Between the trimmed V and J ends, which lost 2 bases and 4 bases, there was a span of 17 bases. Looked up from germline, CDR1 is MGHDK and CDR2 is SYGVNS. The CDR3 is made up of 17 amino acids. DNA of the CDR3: TGTGCCAGCAGTGAAGGAAGGGGGAGTGAGGTCACCGGGGAGCTGTTTTTT. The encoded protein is CASSEGRGSEVTGELFF.

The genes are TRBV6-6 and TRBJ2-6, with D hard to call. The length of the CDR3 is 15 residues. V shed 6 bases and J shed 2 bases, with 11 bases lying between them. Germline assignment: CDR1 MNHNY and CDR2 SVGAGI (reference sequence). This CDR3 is CASRRLQTGANVLTF. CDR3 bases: TGTGCCAGCAGGAGACTCCAAACTGGGGCCAACGTCCTGACTTTC.

The CDR3 here is CASSLGQTGTYEQYF. DNA of the CDR3: TGTGCCAGTAGCCTCGGACAGACTGGAACCTACGAGCAGTACTTC. The chain couples TRBV19 to TRBJ2-7; tentative D call: TRBD1 (6 bases). Germline CDR1 and CDR2: LNHDA and SQIVND (reference sequence). Trimming removed 6 bases from V and 2 bases from J, with 17 bases in between. The CDR3 extends over 15 amino acids.

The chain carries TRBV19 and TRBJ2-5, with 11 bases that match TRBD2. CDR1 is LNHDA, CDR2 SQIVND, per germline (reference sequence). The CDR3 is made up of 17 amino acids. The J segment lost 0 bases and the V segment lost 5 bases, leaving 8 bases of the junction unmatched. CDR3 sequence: CASSSTSGGLYQETQYF. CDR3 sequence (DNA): TGTGCCAGTAGTTCCACTAGCGGGGGCCTCTACCAAGAGACCCAGTACTTC.

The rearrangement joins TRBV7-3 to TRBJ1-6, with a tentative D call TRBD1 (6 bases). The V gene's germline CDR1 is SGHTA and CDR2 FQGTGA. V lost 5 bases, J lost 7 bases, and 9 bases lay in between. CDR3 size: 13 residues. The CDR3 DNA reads TGTGCCAGCAGCGAACAGGGAAATTCACCCCTCCACTTT. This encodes CASSEQGNSPLHF.

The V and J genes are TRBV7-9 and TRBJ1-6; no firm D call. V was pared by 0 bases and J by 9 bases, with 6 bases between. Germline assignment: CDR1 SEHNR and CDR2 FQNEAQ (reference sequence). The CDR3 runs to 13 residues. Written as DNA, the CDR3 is TGTGCCAGCAGCTTAGCACCCGGTTCACCCCTCCACTTT. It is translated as CASSLAPGSPLHF.

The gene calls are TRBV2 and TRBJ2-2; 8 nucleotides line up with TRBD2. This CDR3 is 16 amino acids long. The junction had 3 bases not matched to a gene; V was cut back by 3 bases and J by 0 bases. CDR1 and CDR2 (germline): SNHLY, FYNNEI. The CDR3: CASSDVAGTNTGELFF. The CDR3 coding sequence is TGTGCCAGCAGTGATGTAGCGGGGACGAACACCGGGGAGCTGTTTTTT.

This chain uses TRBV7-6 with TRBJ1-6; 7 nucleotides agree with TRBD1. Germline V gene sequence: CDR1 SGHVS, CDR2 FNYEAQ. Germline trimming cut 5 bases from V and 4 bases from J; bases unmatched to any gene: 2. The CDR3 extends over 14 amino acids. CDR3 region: CASSKGQYNSPLHF. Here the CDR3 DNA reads TGTGCCAGCAGCAAGGGACAGTATAATTCACCCCTCCACTTT.

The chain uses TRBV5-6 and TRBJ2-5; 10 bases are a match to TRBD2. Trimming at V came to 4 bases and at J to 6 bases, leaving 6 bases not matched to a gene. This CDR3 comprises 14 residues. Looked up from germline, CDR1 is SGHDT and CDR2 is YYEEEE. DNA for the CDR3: TGTGCCAGCAGCCAAACTAGCGGGGCGAAGACCCAGTACTTC. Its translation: CASSQTSGAKTQYF.

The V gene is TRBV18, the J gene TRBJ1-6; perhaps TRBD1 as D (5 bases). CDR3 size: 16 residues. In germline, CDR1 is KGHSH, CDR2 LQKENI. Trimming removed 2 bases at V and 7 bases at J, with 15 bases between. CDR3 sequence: CASSPGPYQGNSPLHF. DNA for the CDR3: TGTGCCAGCTCACCAGGCCCCTATCAGGGAAATTCACCCCTCCACTTT.

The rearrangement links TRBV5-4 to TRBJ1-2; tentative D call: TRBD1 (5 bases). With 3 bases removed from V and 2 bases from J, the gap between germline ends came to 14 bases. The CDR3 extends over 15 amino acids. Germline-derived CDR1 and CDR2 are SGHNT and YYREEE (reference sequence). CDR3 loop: CASSSPTGGNYGYTF. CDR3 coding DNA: TGTGCCAGCAGCTCCCCTACGGGGGGGAACTATGGCTACACCTTC.

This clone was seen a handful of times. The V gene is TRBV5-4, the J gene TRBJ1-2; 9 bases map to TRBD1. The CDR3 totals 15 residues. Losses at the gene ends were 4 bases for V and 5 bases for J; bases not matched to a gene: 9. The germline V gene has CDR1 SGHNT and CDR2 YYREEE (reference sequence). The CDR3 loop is CASSPGQGAPYGYTF. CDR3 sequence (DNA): TGTGCCAGCAGCCCGGGACAGGGAGCACCTTATGGCTACACCTTC.

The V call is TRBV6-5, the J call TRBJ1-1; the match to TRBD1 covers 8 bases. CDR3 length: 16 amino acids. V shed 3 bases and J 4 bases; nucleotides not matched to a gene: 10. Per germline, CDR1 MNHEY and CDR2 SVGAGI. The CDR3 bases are TGTGCCAGCAGTTATCAGGGGGCGCGTTTTCCCACTGAAGCTTTCTTT. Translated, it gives CASSYQGARFPTEAFF.

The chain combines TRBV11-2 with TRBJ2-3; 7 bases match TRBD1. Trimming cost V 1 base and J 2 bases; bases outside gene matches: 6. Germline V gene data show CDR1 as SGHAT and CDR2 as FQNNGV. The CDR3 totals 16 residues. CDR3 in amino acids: CASSLARDRYTDTQYF. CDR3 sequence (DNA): TGTGCCAGCAGCTTAGCCCGGGACAGATACACAGATACGCAGTATTTT. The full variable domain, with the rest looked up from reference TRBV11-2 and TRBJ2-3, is EAGVAQSPRYKIIEKRQSVAFWCNPISGHATLYWYQQILGQGPKLLIQFQNNGVVDDSQLPKDRFSAERLKGVDSTLKIQPAKLEDSAVYLCASSLARDRYTDTQYFGPGTRLTVL.

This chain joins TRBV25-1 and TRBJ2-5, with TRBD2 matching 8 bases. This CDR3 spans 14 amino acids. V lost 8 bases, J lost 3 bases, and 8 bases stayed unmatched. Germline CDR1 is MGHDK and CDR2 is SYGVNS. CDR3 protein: CASFKAGAEETQYF. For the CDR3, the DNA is TGTGCCAGCTTCAAAGCGGGGGCCGAAGAGACCCAGTACTTC.

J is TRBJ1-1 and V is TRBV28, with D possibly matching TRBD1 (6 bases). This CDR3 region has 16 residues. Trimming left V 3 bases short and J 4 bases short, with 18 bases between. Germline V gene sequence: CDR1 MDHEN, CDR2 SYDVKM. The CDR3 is CASSFSQGKWATEAFF. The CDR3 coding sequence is TGTGCCAGCAGTTTCTCGCAGGGGAAGTGGGCCACTGAAGCTTTCTTT.

Here the CDR3 DNA reads TGTGCCAGCAGCTTAGCCAGGACAGCTAATTCACCCCTCCACTTT. Protein: CASSLARTANSPLHF. The gene calls are TRBV7-9 and TRBJ1-6; tentative D call: TRBD1 (6 bases). Looked up from germline, CDR1 is SEHNR and CDR2 is FQNEAQ (reference sequence). This CDR3 has 15 residues. The V end lost 0 bases, the J end lost 6 bases, and 9 bases lay between the germline ends.